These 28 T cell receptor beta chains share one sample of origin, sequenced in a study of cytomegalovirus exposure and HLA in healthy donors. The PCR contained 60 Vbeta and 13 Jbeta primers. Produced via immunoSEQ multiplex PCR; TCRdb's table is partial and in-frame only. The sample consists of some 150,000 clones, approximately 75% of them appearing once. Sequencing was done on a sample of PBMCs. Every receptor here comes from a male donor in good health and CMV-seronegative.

The CDR3 DNA follows: TGTGCCAGCAGTACCGAGAACCTGGGAAACACCATATATTTT. It yields the protein CASSTENLGNTIYF. The chain uses TRBV2 and TRBJ1-3, with D uncertain. Trimming took off 5 bases at V and 4 bases at J, with 12 bases between the two ends. The CDR3 runs to 14 residues. Germline-derived CDR1 and CDR2 are SNHLY and FYNNEI.

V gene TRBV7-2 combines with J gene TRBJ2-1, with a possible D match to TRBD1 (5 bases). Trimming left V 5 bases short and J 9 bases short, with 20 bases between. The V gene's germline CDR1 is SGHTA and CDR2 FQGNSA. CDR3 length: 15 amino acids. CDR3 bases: TGTGCCAGCAGCCAAGGTGTTCAGGGATTAGGTGAGCAGTTCTTC. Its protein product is CASSQGVQGLGEQFF.

The CDR3 sequence is CASSQAQVSGANVLTF. The CDR3 DNA sequence: TGTGCCAGCTCACAGGCCCAGGTTTCTGGGGCCAACGTCCTGACTTTC. V is TRBV18 and J is TRBJ2-6; unclear D gene. The CDR3 contains 16 residues. Trimming pared 4 bases from V and 1 base from J, leaving 11 bases between. Germline CDR1 and CDR2: KGHSH and LQKENI.

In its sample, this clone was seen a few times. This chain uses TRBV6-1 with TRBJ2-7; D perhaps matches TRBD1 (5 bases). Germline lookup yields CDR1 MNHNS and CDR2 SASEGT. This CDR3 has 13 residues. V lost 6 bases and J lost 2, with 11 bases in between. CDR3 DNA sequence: TGTGCCAGCAGGCCGGACACCCCCTACGAGCAGTACTTC. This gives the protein CASRPDTPYEQYF.

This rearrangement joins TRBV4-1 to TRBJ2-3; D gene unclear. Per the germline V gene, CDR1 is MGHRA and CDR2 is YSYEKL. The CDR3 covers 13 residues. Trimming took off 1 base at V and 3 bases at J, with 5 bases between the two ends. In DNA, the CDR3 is TGCGCCAGCAGCCAAGGGCGGACAGATACGCAGTATTTT. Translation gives CASSQGRTDTQYF.

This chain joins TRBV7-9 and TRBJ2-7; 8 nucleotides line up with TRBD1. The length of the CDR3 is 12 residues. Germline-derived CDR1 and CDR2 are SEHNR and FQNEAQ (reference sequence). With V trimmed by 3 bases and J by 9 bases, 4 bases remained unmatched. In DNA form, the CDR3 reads TGTGCCAGCAGCTTGGGACAGGTCGGGCAGTACTTC. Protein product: CASSLGQVGQYF.

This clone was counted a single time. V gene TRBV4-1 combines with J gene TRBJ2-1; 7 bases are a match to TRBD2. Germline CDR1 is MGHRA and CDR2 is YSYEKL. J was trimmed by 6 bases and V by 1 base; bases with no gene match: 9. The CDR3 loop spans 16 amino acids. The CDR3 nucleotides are TGCGCCAGCAGCCAAGTGGGGCCCGGCGGGGGCAATGAGCAGTTCTTC. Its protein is CASSQVGPGGGNEQFF.

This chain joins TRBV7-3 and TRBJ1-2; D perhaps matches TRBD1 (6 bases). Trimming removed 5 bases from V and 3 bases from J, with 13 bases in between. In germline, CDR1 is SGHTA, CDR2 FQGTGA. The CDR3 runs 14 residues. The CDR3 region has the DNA TGTGCCAGCAGCCGGGACATCACCCACTATGGCTACACCTTC. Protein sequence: CASSRDITHYGYTF.

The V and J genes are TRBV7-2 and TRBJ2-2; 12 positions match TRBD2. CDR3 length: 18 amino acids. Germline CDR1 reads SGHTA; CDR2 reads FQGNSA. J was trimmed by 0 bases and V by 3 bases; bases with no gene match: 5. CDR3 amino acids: CASSLTSGGPPNTGELFF. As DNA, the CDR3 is TGTGCCAGCAGCTTGACTAGCGGGGGACCCCCGAACACCGGGGAGCTGTTTTTT.

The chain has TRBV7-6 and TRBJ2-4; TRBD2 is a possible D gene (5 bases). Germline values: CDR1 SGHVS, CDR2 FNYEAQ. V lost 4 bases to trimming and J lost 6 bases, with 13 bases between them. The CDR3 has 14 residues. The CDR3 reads CASSSPTEGNIQYF. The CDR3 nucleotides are TGTGCCAGCAGCTCCCCTACCGAGGGAAACATTCAGTACTTC.

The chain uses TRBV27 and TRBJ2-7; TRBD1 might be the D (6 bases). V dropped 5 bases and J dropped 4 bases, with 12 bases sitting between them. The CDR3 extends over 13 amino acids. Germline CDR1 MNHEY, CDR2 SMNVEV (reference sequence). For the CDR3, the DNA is TGTGCCAGCAGTCCCACAGGGTGGTACGAGCAGTACTTC. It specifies CASSPTGWYEQYF.

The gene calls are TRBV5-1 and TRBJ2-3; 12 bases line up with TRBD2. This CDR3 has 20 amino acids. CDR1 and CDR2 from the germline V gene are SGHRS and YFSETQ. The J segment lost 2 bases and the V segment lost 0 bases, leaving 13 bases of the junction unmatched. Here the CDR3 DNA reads TGCGCCAGCAGCTTGGTTGGGGCGCTAGCGGGGGGGGACCTCACAGATACGCAGTATTTT. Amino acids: CASSLVGALAGGDLTDTQYF.

The CDR3 coding sequence is TGTGCCAGCAGTGAAAGACTAGCGGGGGAGGAGCAGTTCTTC. This codes for CASSERLAGEEQFF. J is TRBJ2-1 and V is TRBV2; 12 positions agree with TRBD2. V was pared by 2 bases and J by 10 bases, with 3 bases of the junction left unmatched. The CDR3 has 14 residues. Germline loops: CDR1 SNHLY, CDR2 FYNNEI.

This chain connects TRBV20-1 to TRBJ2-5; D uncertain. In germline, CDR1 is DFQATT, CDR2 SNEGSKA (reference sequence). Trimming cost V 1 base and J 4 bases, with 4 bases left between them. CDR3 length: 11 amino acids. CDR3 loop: CSARGLETQYF. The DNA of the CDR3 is TGCAGTGCTAGAGGACTAGAGACCCAGTACTTC.

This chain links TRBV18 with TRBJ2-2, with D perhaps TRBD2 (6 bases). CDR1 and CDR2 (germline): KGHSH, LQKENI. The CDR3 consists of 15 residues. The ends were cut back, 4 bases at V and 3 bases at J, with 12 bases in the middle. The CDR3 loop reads CASSRVSGDTGELFF. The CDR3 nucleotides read TGTGCCAGCTCACGGGTCTCGGGGGACACCGGGGAGCTGTTTTTT.

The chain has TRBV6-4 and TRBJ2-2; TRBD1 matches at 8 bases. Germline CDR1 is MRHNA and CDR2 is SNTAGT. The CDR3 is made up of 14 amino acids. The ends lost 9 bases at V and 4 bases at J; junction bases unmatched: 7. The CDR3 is CASQTGVGTGELFF. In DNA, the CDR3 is TGTGCCAGTCAGACAGGGGTAGGCACCGGGGAGCTGTTTTTT.

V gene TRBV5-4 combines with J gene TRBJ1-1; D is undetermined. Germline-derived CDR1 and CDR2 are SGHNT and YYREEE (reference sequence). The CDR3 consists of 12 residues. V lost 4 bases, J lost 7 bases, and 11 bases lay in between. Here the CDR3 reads CASSLLAGEAFF. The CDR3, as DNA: TGTGCCAGCAGCCTTCTGGCGGGTGAAGCTTTCTTT.

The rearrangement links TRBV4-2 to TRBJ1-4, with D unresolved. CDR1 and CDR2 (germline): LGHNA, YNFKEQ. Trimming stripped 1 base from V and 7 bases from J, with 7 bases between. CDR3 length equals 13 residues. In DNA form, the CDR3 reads TGTGCCAGCAGCCAAGGAGGGCTTGAAAAACTGTTTTTT. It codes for CASSQGGLEKLFF.

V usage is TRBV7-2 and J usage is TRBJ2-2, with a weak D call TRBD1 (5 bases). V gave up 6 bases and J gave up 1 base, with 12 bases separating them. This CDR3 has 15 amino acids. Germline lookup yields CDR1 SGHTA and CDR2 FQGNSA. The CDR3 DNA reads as TGTGCCAGCAGACGTGACAGCCAGAACACCGGGGAGCTGTTTTTT. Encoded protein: CASRRDSQNTGELFF.

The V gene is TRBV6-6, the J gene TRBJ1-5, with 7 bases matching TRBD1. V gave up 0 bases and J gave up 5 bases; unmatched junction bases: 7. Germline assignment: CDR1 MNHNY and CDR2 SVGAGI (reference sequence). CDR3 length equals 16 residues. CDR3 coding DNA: TGTGCCAGCAGTTACTCGAGCAGGGGGTGGGATCAGCCCCAGCATTTT. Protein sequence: CASSYSSRGWDQPQHF.

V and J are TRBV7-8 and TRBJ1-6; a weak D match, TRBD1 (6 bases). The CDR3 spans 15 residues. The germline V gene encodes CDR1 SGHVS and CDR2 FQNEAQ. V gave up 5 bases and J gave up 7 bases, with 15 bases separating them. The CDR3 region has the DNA TGTGCCAGCAGCCCGCGGGGGGGGGCAAATTCACCCCTCCACTTT. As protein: CASSPRGGANSPLHF.

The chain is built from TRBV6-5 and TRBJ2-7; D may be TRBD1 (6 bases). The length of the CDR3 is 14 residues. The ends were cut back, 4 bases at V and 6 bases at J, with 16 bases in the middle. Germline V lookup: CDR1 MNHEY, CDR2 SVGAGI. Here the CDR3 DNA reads TGTGCCAGCAGTTTACAGGGTCTTTCGGGCGAGCAGTACTTC. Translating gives CASSLQGLSGEQYF.

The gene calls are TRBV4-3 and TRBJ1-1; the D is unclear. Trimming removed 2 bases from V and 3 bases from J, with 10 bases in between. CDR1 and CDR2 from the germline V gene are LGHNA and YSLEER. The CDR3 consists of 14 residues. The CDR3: CASSQSPYYTEAFF. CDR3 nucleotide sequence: TGCGCCAGCAGCCAATCCCCCTATTACACTGAAGCTTTCTTT.

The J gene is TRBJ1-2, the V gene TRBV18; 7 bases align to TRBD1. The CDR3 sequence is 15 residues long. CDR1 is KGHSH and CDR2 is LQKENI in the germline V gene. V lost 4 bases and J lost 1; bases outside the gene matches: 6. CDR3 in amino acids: CASSLQQGNNYGYTF. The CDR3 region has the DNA TGTGCCAGCTCACTCCAACAGGGGAATAACTATGGCTACACCTTC.

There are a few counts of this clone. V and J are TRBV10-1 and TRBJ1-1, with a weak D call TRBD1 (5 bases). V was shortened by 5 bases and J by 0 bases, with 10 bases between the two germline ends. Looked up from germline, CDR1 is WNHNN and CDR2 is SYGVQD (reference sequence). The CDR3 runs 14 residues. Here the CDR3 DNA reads TGCGCCAGCAGTCGTACAGGAGTGAACACTGAAGCTTTCTTT. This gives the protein CASSRTGVNTEAFF.

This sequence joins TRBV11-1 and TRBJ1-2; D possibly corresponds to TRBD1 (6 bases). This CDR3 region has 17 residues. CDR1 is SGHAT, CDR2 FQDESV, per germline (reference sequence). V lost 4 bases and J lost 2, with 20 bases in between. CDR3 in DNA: TGTGCCAGCAGCTCCAACGATGGGGGACATGTAAACTATGGCTACACCTTC. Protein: CASSSNDGGHVNYGYTF. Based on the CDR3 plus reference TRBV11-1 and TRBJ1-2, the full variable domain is EAEVAQSPRYKITEKSQAVAFWCDPISGHATLYWYRQILGQGPELLVQFQDESVVDDSQLPKDRFSAERLKGVDSTLKIQPAELGDSAMYLCASSSNDGGHVNYGYTFGSGTRLTVV.

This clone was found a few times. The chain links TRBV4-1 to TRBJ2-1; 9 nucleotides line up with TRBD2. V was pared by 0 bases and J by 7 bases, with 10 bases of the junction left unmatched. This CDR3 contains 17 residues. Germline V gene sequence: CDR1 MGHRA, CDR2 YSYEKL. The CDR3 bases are TGCGCCAGCAGCCAAGATCCCACAGCGGGGGGTATGAATGAGCAGTTCTTC. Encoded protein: CASSQDPTAGGMNEQFF.

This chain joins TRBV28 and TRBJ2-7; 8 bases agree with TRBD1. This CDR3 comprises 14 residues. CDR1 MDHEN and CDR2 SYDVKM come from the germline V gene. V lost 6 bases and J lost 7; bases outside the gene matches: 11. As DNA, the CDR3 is TGTGCCAGCAGCCGACCGGGACAGGCAAAAGAGCAGTACTTC. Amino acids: CASSRPGQAKEQYF.